This T cell receptor (beta chain) was sequenced in a study of T-cell memory formation after mild COVID-19. This clonotype has only a few counts. The CDR3 runs to 15 residues. V lost 5 bases, J lost 0 bases, and 10 bases lay in between. Germline CDR1 and CDR2: MRHNA and SNTAGT. TCRdb reanalysed the 5' RACE reads using MiXCR and keeps one entry per CDR3 protein. The table lists some 130,000 distinct CDR3 sequences, about 16% of them singletons. This sequence joins TRBV6-4 and TRBJ2-2; TRBD1 might be the D (5 bases). The material sequenced was PBMCs or a T cell subset sorted from them (not recorded which). The receptor was isolated from an adult woman who had mild COVID-19 (a few samples of this study predate the infection). Cell type and time point are not known. This chain's CDR3 is CASSMGPANTGELFF. In DNA, the CDR3 is TGTGCCAGCAGTATGGGGCCAGCGAACACCGGGGAGCTGTTTTTT.